This paragraph reports one TCR beta chain. The data are from a study of blood T cell repertoires in COVID-19. CDR1 is SGHRS and CDR2 is YFSETQ in the germline V gene. The CDR3 extends over 16 amino acids. Trimming cost V 1 base and J 5 bases, with 18 bases left between them. TCRdb's table, derived via immunoSEQ multiplex PCR, lists solely in-frame clones and lacks some. Of 100,000 to 120,000 clones in the sample, about 75% were seen once. The chain has TRBV5-1 and TRBJ2-5; D might be TRBD1 (6 bases). This receptor was identified in an elderly woman with active or convalescent COVID-19. Sequencing input: peripheral blood. For the CDR3, the DNA is TGCGCCAGCAGCTTGCAGGTCGGACAGCATCCGGAGACCCAGTACTTC. Protein product: CASSLQVGQHPETQYF. Full variable domain (remainder filled in from reference TRBV5-1 and TRBJ2-5): KAGVTQTPRYLIKTRGQQVTLSCSPISGHRSVSWYQQTPGQGLQFLFEYFSETQRNKGNFPGRFSGRQFSNSRSEMNVSTLELGDSALYLCASSLQVGQHPETQYFGPGTRLLVL.